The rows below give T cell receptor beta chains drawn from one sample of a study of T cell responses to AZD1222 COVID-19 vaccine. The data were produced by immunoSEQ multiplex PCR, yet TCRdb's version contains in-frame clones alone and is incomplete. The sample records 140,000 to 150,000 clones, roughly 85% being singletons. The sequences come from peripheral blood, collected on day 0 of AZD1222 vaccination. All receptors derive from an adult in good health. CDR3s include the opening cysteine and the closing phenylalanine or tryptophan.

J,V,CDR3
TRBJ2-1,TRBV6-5,CASSYGLAGGLEQFF
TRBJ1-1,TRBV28,CASSVSMNTEAFF
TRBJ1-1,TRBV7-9,CASRNNLGTEAFF
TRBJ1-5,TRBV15,CATSRGVNQPQHF
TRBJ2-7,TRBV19,CASSLPGQSYEQYF
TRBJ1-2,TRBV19,CASSIPGGLGYGYTF
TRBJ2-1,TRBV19,CASRREVSYNEQFF
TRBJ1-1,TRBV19,CATADELGASEAFF
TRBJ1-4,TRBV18,CASSSLETNEKLFF
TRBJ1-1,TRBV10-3,CAISEGRTEAFF
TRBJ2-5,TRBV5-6,CASSGTGEKTQYF
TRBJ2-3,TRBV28,CASSLTQFTDTQYF
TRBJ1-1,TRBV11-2,CASSFQGNTEAFF
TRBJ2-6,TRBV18,CASSPGISGANVLTF
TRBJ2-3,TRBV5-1,CASRFLAGGTDTQYF
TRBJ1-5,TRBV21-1,CASSKGTEQGPGLNQPQHF
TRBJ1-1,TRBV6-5,CATRGDLAEAFF